The 27 T cell receptor beta chains presented below share a single source sample, sequenced in a study of blood T cell repertoires in COVID-19. Profiled with immunoSEQ multiplex PCR; TCRdb holds only in-frame clones, not every one. The table has approximately 300,000 clones, roughly 86% seen once. Sequencing was performed on peripheral blood. The receptors were gathered from a woman between 50 and 59 years old with acute or convalescent COVID-19.

V is TRBV24-1 and J is TRBJ1-2; 7 bases map to TRBD1. J was trimmed by 6 bases and V by 2 bases; bases with no gene match: 5. Germline V gene data show CDR1 as KGHDR and CDR2 as SFDVKD. The CDR3 length is 14 residues. CDR3 DNA: TGTGCCACCAGTGATTCGACAGGGAGGAATGGCTACACCTTC. Its protein product is CATSDSTGRNGYTF.

The J gene is TRBJ1-1, the V gene TRBV5-4; perhaps TRBD1 as D (6 bases). There are 20 residues in the CDR3. In germline, CDR1 is SGHNT, CDR2 YYREEE (reference sequence). V lost 4 bases to trimming and J lost 8 bases, with 36 bases between them. The CDR3 DNA reads TGTGCCAGCAGCCGCAGGCGGGGGCCGGTTTCCGCTCATTTTCAACCCGAAGCTTTCTTT. Translated, it gives CASSRRRGPVSAHFQPEAFF.

With respect to this clone: This specimen includes other DNA sequences encoding the same CDR3. The chain couples TRBV5-1 to TRBJ1-1; TRBD1 aligns across 7 bases. Germline V gives CDR1 SGHRS, CDR2 YFSETQ. The CDR3 is 14 amino acids. With 4 bases clipped from V and 0 bases from J, the junction kept 3 bases outside the gene matches. Here the CDR3 reads CASSLDRVNTEAFF. The CDR3 bases are TGCGCCAGCAGCCTAGACAGGGTGAACACTGAAGCTTTCTTT.

Comments on this clone: A read error may account for a junction end that differs from germline. The rearrangement uses TRBV7-7 and TRBJ2-2, with 9 bases identical to TRBD2. Germline V gene data show CDR1 as SSHAT and CDR2 as FNYEAQ (reference sequence). This CDR3 has 17 amino acids. Here the CDR3 reads CASSLEPSGAHTGELFF. In nucleotides, the CDR3 is TGTGCTAGCAGCTTAGAACCTAGCGGGGCACACACCGGGGAGCTGTTTTTT. Full variable domain (missing parts from reference TRBV7-7 and TRBJ2-2): GAGVSQSPRYKVTKRGQDVTLRCDPISSHATLYWYQQALGQGPEFLTYFNYEAQPDKSGLPSDRFSAERPEGSISTLTIQRTEQRDSAMYRCASSLEPSGAHTGELFFGEGSRLTVL.

The chain is built from TRBV10-3 and TRBJ2-1; D is possibly TRBD2 (5 bases). CDR1 is ENHRY, CDR2 SYGVKD, per germline. The ends were cut back, 6 bases at V and 7 bases at J, with 16 bases in the middle. This CDR3 comprises 14 residues. The CDR3 bases are TGTGCCATCAGGGACGGGAACGGTTTAAATGAGCAGTTCTTC. Amino acid sequence: CAIRDGNGLNEQFF.

The chain uses TRBV6-5 and TRBJ2-6; D unresolved. Trimming shortened V by 5 bases and J by 4 bases, and 12 bases separated the two germline ends. CDR1 and CDR2 (germline): MNHEY, SVGAGI. The CDR3 spans 15 residues. This CDR3 is CASSPPRTGANVLTF. The CDR3 nucleotides read TGTGCCAGCAGTCCACCGCGAACCGGGGCCAACGTCCTGACTTTC.

This rearrangement joins TRBV18 to TRBJ2-5; 10 positions match TRBD1. The CDR3 is made up of 18 amino acids. Germline trimming cut 3 bases from V and 1 base from J; bases unmatched to any gene: 11. Germline CDR1 is KGHSH and CDR2 is LQKENI. CDR3 in amino acids: CASSPFPRTGGTQETQYF. In nucleotides, the CDR3 is TGTGCCAGCTCACCTTTTCCGAGGACAGGGGGGACCCAAGAGACCCAGTACTTC.

The rearrangement uses TRBV10-3 and TRBJ2-3; weak D call: TRBD1 (6 bases). The germline V and J ends were trimmed by 0 bases and 3 bases, with 10 bases remaining between them. The CDR3 sequence is 15 residues long. CDR1 ENHRY and CDR2 SYGVKD come from the germline V gene. CDR3 nucleotide sequence: TGTGCCATCAGTGAGTCTCGAAGGGGGACAGATACGCAGTATTTT. This sequence encodes CAISESRRGTDTQYF.

The chain is built from TRBV6-5 and TRBJ2-7, with D uncertain. Germline lookup yields CDR1 MNHEY and CDR2 SVGAGI. The CDR3 has 15 amino acids. Trimming took 4 bases from V and 5 from J, leaving 18 bases between them. CDR3 in DNA: TGTGCCAGCAGTTGGTCGGAAGGAGCCATGAACGAGCAGTACTTC. Amino acid sequence: CASSWSEGAMNEQYF.

This clone was recorded only once. This chain connects TRBV5-1 to TRBJ1-2; 8 nucleotides align to TRBD1. V lost 0 bases, J lost 6 bases, and 4 bases stayed unmatched. Germline V CDR1 and CDR2: SGHRS, YFSETQ. The CDR3 is made up of 14 amino acids. The CDR3 spells CASSLDRGIDGYTF. CDR3 in DNA: TGCGCCAGCAGCTTGGACAGGGGGATAGATGGCTACACCTTC.

This clone has just one count. The V call is TRBV28, the J call TRBJ1-4; D not resolved. The V gene's germline CDR1 is MDHEN and CDR2 SYDVKM. The CDR3 has 14 amino acids. Deletions cut 1 base from V and 7 bases from J, with 10 bases between. In nucleotides, the CDR3 is TGTGCCAGCAGTTTATCCCCGATCAGTGAAAAACTGTTTTTT. This codes for CASSLSPISEKLFF. The full variable domain, rest sourced from reference TRBV28 and TRBJ1-4, is DVKVTQSSRYLVKRTGEKVFLECVQDMDHENMFWYRQDPGLGLRLIYFSYDVKMKEKGDIPEGYSVSREKKERFSLILESASTNQTSMYLCASSLSPISEKLFFGSGTQLSVL.

The rearrangement uses TRBV28 and TRBJ2-7, with 7 bases matching TRBD1. This CDR3 comprises 14 residues. J was trimmed by 9 bases and V by 2 bases; bases with no gene match: 10. The germline gives CDR1 MDHEN, CDR2 SYDVKM. This chain's CDR3 is CASSLPTGQLMQYF. CDR3 coding DNA: TGTGCCAGCAGTTTACCTACGGGACAGCTCATGCAGTACTTC.

This chain connects TRBV7-2 to TRBJ2-1, with TRBD2 identical over 10 bases. The V gene end was trimmed by 1 base and the J gene end by 9 bases; junction bases not matched to a gene: 3. This CDR3 spans 14 amino acids. Germline V gene data show CDR1 as SGHTA and CDR2 as FQGNSA. This CDR3 reads CASSLGLAGVEQFF. The CDR3 DNA reads as TGTGCCAGCAGCTTAGGGCTAGCGGGAGTTGAGCAGTTCTTC.

The V and J genes are TRBV6-5 and TRBJ2-1; 7 nucleotides match TRBD2. Trimming at V came to 2 bases and at J to 4 bases, leaving 2 bases not matched to a gene. In germline, CDR1 is MNHEY, CDR2 SVGAGI. The CDR3 is 14 amino acids. As DNA, the CDR3 is TGTGCCAGCAGTTACAGCGGGGTATACAATGAGCAGTTCTTC. Translation gives CASSYSGVYNEQFF.

The J gene is TRBJ1-2, the V gene TRBV7-3; TRBD1 aligns across 7 bases. CDR1 is SGHTA, CDR2 FQGTGA, per germline. The CDR3 spans 16 residues. V shed 1 base, J shed 7 bases, and the junction held 12 bases outside the gene matches. CDR3 DNA: TGTGCCAGCAGCTTAAGCTATTCTGGAGGGGGCGGTGGCTACACCTTC. Protein product: CASSLSYSGGGGGYTF.

As concerns this clone: At one of its ends the junction is not consistent with the germline gene, which may arise from a read error. The gene calls are TRBV5-5 and TRBJ2-7; 7 nucleotides match TRBD2. This CDR3 has 15 residues. Germline values: CDR1 SGHKS, CDR2 YYEKEE (reference sequence). As DNA, the CDR3 is TGTGCCAGCAACTTGCCCCGGGAGGCTCCCTACGAGCAGTACTTC. It is translated as CASNLPREAPYEQYF.

V is TRBV23-1 and J is TRBJ2-1; the D gene is possibly TRBD2 (5 bases). TRBV23-1 counts as an open reading frame of uncertain function. CDR3 size: 12 residues. V was trimmed by 7 bases and J by 7 bases, leaving 11 bases between them. DNA of the CDR3: TGCGCCAGCAAGAGGGAGCGGAATGAGCAGTTCTTC. It translates to CASKRERNEQFF.

V usage is TRBV9 and J usage is TRBJ2-1, with 14 bases aligning to TRBD2. J gave up 9 bases and V 0 bases, and 8 bases lay outside the gene matches. In germline, CDR1 is SGDLS, CDR2 YYNGEE. The CDR3 is made up of 17 amino acids. CDR3 in DNA: TGTGCCAGCAGCGTAGCTACGGGACTAGCGGGAGAGCGTGAGCAGTTCTTC. It codes for CASSVATGLAGEREQFF.

The chain carries TRBV7-3 and TRBJ2-7; the D gene is possibly TRBD2 (5 bases). Germline loops: CDR1 SGHTA, CDR2 FQGTGA. The CDR3 runs to 14 residues. Deletions cut 2 bases from V and 3 bases from J, with 11 bases between. The CDR3 reads CASSLSGIGYEQYF. In nucleotides, the CDR3 is TGTGCCAGCAGCTTATCGGGGATCGGCTACGAGCAGTACTTC.

The rearrangement joins TRBV18 to TRBJ2-7; TRBD2 is a possible D gene (5 bases). The length of the CDR3 is 14 residues. Trimming left V 1 base short and J 0 bases short, with 7 bases between. CDR1 KGHSH and CDR2 LQKENI come from the germline V gene. CDR3 sequence (DNA): TGTGCCAGCTCACCACTCGGAGGCTCCTACGAGCAGTACTTC. Translated, it gives CASSPLGGSYEQYF.

The genes are TRBV24-1 and TRBJ1-2, with 8 positions matching TRBD1. The CDR3 runs to 13 residues. Unmatched junction bases numbered 5, after V lost 4 bases and J lost 8 bases. CDR1 is KGHDR, CDR2 SFDVKD, per germline. CDR3 sequence (DNA): TGTGCCACCAGTGAGGCCGGGACAGGCGGCTACACCTTC. This codes for CATSEAGTGGYTF.

The chain combines TRBV7-2 with TRBJ2-7, with 7 bases fitting TRBD1. The V gene end was trimmed by 0 bases and the J gene end by 3 bases; junction bases not matched to a gene: 8. CDR1 and CDR2 (germline): SGHTA, FQGNSA. The CDR3 covers 16 residues. The CDR3 loop reads CASSLAPGQRVYEQYF. CDR3 DNA sequence: TGTGCCAGCAGCTTAGCGCCGGGACAGAGAGTCTACGAGCAGTACTTC.

V gene TRBV24-1 combines with J gene TRBJ2-5; the match to TRBD2 covers 12 bases. Germline CDR1 is KGHDR and CDR2 is SFDVKD. V trimming: 4 bases; J trimming: 4 bases; junction bases outside the gene matches: 6. The CDR3 spans 16 residues. CDR3 DNA: TGTGCCACCAGTGAGACTAGCGGGAGTCTGCGAGAGACCCAGTACTTC. Amino acid sequence: CATSETSGSLRETQYF.

V gene TRBV5-1 combines with J gene TRBJ1-4; the D gene is possibly TRBD1 (5 bases). Trimming cost V 4 bases and J 4 bases, with 11 bases left between them. The CDR3 consists of 14 residues. In germline, CDR1 is SGHRS, CDR2 YFSETQ. Here the CDR3 reads CASSRGTVNEKLFF. CDR3 DNA sequence: TGCGCCAGCAGCCGGGGGACGGTTAATGAAAAACTGTTTTTT. Filled out from reference TRBV5-1 and TRBJ1-4, the complete variable domain reads KAGVTQTPRYLIKTRGQQVTLSCSPISGHRSVSWYQQTPGQGLQFLFEYFSETQRNKGNFPGRFSGRQFSNSRSEMNVSTLELGDSALYLCASSRGTVNEKLFFGSGTQLSVL.

The chain is built from TRBV7-9 and TRBJ1-6, with D possibly TRBD1 on 6 matching bases. Per germline, CDR1 SEHNR and CDR2 FQNEAQ (reference sequence). This CDR3 comprises 15 residues. V dropped 3 bases and J dropped 5 bases, with 11 bases sitting between them. The CDR3 sequence: CASSFRDTNNSPLHF. Written as DNA, the CDR3 is TGTGCCAGCAGCTTCCGGGACACTAATAATTCACCCCTCCACTTT.

The gene calls are TRBV7-9 and TRBJ1-5, with TRBD1 identical over 9 bases. CDR1 is SEHNR, CDR2 FQNEAQ, per germline (reference sequence). J gave up 6 bases and V 5 bases, and 8 bases lay outside the gene matches. The CDR3 loop spans 15 amino acids. The CDR3 sequence: CASSHTDRGTQPQHF. CDR3 coding DNA: TGTGCCAGCAGCCACACGGACAGGGGAACTCAGCCCCAGCATTTT.

This clone was found once. The chain carries TRBV27 and TRBJ1-4; D is possibly TRBD1 (5 bases). The V end lost 3 bases, the J end lost 4 bases, and 12 bases lay between the germline ends. From germline, CDR1 is MNHEY and CDR2 SMNVEV (reference sequence). CDR3 length equals 15 residues. This CDR3 is CASSFVGGGNEKLFF. The CDR3 DNA is TGTGCCAGCAGTTTCGTAGGCGGGGGTAATGAAAAACTGTTTTTT.